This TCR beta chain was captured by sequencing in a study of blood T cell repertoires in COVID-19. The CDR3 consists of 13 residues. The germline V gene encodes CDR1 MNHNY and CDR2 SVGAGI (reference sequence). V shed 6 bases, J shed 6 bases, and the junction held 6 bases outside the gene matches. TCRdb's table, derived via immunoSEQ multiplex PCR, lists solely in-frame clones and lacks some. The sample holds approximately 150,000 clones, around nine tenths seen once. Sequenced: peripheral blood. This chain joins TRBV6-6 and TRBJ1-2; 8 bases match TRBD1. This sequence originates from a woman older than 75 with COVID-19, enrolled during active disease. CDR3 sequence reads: CASRDQGANGYTF. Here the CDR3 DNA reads TGTGCCAGCAGGGATCAGGGGGCCAATGGCTACACCTTC.